The 14 T cell receptor beta chains reported below all come from one sample, sequenced in a study of regulatory T cells in long-lasting Graves disease. Time point given: persistent/refractory GD, antithyroid drugs over 5 years with positive TRAb. Isolated PBMC RNA provided the starting material for the TCR library. CDR3 regions were amplified by Arm-PCR using iRepertoire HTBI primers to build TCR beta libraries. A single record per CDR3 protein comes from TCRdb applying MiXCR to the multiplex PCR reads. In the table there are 300,000 to 500,000 distinct CDR3 sequences, less than 25% of which are singletons. The sequencing here drew on peripheral blood mononuclear cells (PBMCs), taken when the disease was refractory, from a patient treated with antithyroid drugs. All receptors come from a female donor with Graves disease.

V usage is TRBV19 and J usage is TRBJ1-5; D unresolved. Germline values: CDR1 LNHDA, CDR2 SQIVND (reference sequence). The CDR3 consists of 12 residues. The germline V and J ends were trimmed by 5 bases and 5 bases, with 7 bases remaining between them. The CDR3 DNA follows: TGTGCCAGTAGTCCCCCAGATCAGCCCCAGCATTTT. This encodes CASSPPDQPQHF.

The J gene is TRBJ1-2, the V gene TRBV30; the D is unclear. The CDR3 sequence is 14 residues long. Trimming stripped 1 base from V and 0 bases from J, with 9 bases between. CDR1 is GTSNPN and CDR2 is SVGIG in the germline V gene (reference sequence). CDR3 in DNA: TGTGCCTGGAGTGGGCAGGATACTAACTATGGCTACACCTTC. This translates into CAWSGQDTNYGYTF.

Many counts were recorded for this clonotype. V gene TRBV2 combines with J gene TRBJ2-5; 10 bases map to TRBD1. Germline values: CDR1 SNHLY, CDR2 FYNNEI. The ends lost 6 bases at V and 5 bases at J; junction bases unmatched: 9. The CDR3 has 15 amino acids. The CDR3 is CASSPGQGLWETQYF. In nucleotides, the CDR3 is TGTGCCAGCAGCCCGGGACAGGGGTTGTGGGAGACCCAGTACTTC.

V and J are TRBV20-1 and TRBJ2-7, with TRBD2 matching 11 bases. The CDR3 is made up of 13 amino acids. V lost 8 bases to trimming and J lost 5 bases; unmatched junction nucleotides: 8. CDR1 is DFQATT and CDR2 is SNEGSKA in the germline V gene (reference sequence). For the CDR3, the DNA is TGCAGTCCTTGGGGACTAGCGGCCCACGAGCAGTACTTC. This sequence encodes CSPWGLAAHEQYF.

This clonotype was counted only a few times. V and J are TRBV9 and TRBJ2-7; TRBD1 aligns across 7 bases. CDR1 and CDR2 from the germline V gene are SGDLS and YYNGEE. The CDR3 is 15 residues long. J was trimmed by 3 bases and V by 0 bases; bases with no gene match: 6. The CDR3 loop reads CASSVEGGEFYEQYF. In DNA form, the CDR3 reads TGTGCCAGCAGCGTAGAAGGGGGCGAGTTCTACGAGCAGTACTTC.

This clonotype has a handful of counts. The V call is TRBV29-1, the J call TRBJ1-2; D gene unclear. CDR3 length: 12 amino acids. V was trimmed by 3 bases and J by 2 bases, leaving 7 bases between them. CDR1 and CDR2 from the germline V gene are SQVTM and ANQGSEA. The CDR3, as DNA: TGCAGCGTTGACCCGATAAACTATGGCTACACCTTC. Its translation: CSVDPINYGYTF.

This clonotype showed up just a few times. This chain connects TRBV7-9 to TRBJ2-5, with 8 nucleotides matching TRBD1. CDR1 SEHNR and CDR2 FQNEAQ come from the germline V gene (reference sequence). J was trimmed by 0 bases and V by 1 base; bases with no gene match: 10. The CDR3 has 18 amino acids. Here the CDR3 reads CASSLEAGGIDYQETQYF. Written as DNA, the CDR3 is TGTGCCAGCAGCTTAGAGGCAGGGGGCATTGACTACCAAGAGACCCAGTACTTC.

This clonotype was detected ten times or more. The chain carries TRBV6-2 or TRBV6-3 and TRBJ2-7; 11 bases map to TRBD2. V gave up 4 bases and J gave up 7 bases; unmatched junction bases: 12. Germline values: CDR1 MNHEY, CDR2 SVGEGT. The CDR3 contains 16 residues. Here the CDR3 DNA reads TGTGCCAGCAGTTTAACCCGGTGGGCTAGCGGGGGGGAGCAGTACTTC. Translated, it gives CASSLTRWASGGEQYF.

This clonotype was counted between two and nine times. The chain has TRBV28 and TRBJ2-7, with a tentative D call TRBD1 (6 bases). Trimming cost V 6 bases and J 2 bases, with 14 bases left between them. The CDR3 consists of 14 residues. Germline V CDR1 and CDR2: MDHEN, SYDVKM. The CDR3 here is CASSVQGNTYEQYF. For the CDR3, the DNA is TGTGCCAGCAGCGTACAGGGAAACACCTACGAGCAGTACTTC.

The table lists this clonotype with a few counts. The chain recombines TRBV10-3 with TRBJ2-7; D possibly corresponds to TRBD2 (6 bases). CDR1 and CDR2 from the germline V gene are ENHRY and SYGVKD. The ends were cut back, 2 bases at V and 4 bases at J, with 12 bases in the middle. There are 14 residues in the CDR3. Here the CDR3 reads CAISERGGEYEQYF. The CDR3 nucleotides read TGTGCCATCAGTGAGAGAGGCGGGGAGTACGAGCAGTACTTC.

This clonotype has at least ten counts. V gene TRBV28 combines with J gene TRBJ2-7; 7 nucleotides line up with TRBD2. CDR3 length: 14 residues. Germline values: CDR1 MDHEN, CDR2 SYDVKM. Trimming cost V 3 bases and J 2 bases; bases outside gene matches: 4. The CDR3, as DNA: TGTGCCAGCAGTTTCGGGGGGAGGCCCTACGAGCAGTACTTC. Its protein product is CASSFGGRPYEQYF.

This clonotype has only a few counts. This rearrangement joins TRBV20-1 to TRBJ2-7; 11 bases match TRBD1. CDR3 length: 15 residues. From germline, CDR1 is DFQATT and CDR2 SNEGSKA (reference sequence). Unmatched junction bases numbered 8, after V lost 5 bases and J lost 2 bases. The CDR3 region has the DNA TGCAGTGCTCGGTCCGGGACAGGGGGTGCCTACGAGCAGTACTTC. This sequence encodes CSARSGTGGAYEQYF.

This clonotype was observed a handful of times. The chain couples TRBV7-2 to TRBJ2-7; 9 nucleotides line up with TRBD2. The CDR3 spans 17 residues. V dropped 1 base and J dropped 2; count of bases not matched to a gene: 9. CDR1 and CDR2 from the germline V gene are SGHTA and FQGNSA. The CDR3 bases are TGTGCCAGCAGCTTAGTCGCTAGCGGGGCGTCCCCCTACGAGCAGTACTTC. This sequence encodes CASSLVASGASPYEQYF. Full variable domain (rest looked up from reference TRBV7-2 and TRBJ2-7): GAGVSQSPSNKVTEKGKDVELRCDPISGHTALYWYRQSLGQGLEFLIYFQGNSAPDKSGLPSDRFSAERTGGSVSTLTIQRTQQEDSAVYLCASSLVASGASPYEQYFGPGTRLTVT.

This clonotype was counted at least ten times. The V gene is TRBV30, the J gene TRBJ2-7; D is possibly TRBD1 (5 bases). CDR3 length equals 13 residues. Germline CDR1 reads GTSNPN; CDR2 reads SVGIG (reference sequence). V lost 0 bases to trimming and J lost 0 bases, with 6 bases between them. The CDR3 loop is CAWSVRGSYEQYF. CDR3 sequence (DNA): TGTGCCTGGAGTGTAAGGGGCTCCTACGAGCAGTACTTC.